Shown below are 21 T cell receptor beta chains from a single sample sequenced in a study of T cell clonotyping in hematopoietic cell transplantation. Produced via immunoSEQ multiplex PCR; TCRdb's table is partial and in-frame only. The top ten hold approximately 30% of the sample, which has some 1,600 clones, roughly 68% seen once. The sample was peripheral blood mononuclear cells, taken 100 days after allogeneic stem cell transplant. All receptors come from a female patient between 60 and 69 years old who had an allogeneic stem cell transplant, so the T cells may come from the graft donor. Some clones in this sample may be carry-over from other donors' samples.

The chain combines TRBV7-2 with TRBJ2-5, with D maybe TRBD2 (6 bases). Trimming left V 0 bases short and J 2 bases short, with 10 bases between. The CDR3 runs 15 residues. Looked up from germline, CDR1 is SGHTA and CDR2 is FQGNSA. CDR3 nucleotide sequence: TGTGCCAGCAGCTTAGCTCGCGGGGAGCAAGAGACCCAGTACTTC. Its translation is CASSLARGEQETQYF. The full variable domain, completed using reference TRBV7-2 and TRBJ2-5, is GAGVSQSPSNKVTEKGKDVELRCDPISGHTALYWYRQSLGQGLEFLIYFQGNSAPDKSGLPSDRFSAERTGGSVSTLTIQRTQQEDSAVYLCASSLARGEQETQYFGPGTRLLVL.

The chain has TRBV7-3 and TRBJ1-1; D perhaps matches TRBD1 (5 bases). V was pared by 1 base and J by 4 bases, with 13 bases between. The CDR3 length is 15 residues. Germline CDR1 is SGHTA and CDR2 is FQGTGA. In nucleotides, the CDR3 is TGTGCCAGCAGCTTAAGGGTGGAGAGGGGCACTGAAGCTTTCTTT. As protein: CASSLRVERGTEAFF. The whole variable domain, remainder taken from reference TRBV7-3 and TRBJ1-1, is GAGVSQTPSNKVTEKGKYVELRCDPISGHTALYWYRQSLGQGPEFLIYFQGTGAADDSGLPNDRFFAVRPEGSVSTLKIQRTERGDSAVYLCASSLRVERGTEAFFGQGTRLTVV.

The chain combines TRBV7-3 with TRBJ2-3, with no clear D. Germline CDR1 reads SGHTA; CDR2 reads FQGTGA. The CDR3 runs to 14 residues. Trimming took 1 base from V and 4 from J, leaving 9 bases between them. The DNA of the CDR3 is TGTGCCAGCAGCTTAAGTGTAGGATCAGATACGCAGTATTTT. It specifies CASSLSVGSDTQYF. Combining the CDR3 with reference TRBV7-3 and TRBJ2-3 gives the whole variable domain GAGVSQTPSNKVTEKGKYVELRCDPISGHTALYWYRQSLGQGPEFLIYFQGTGAADDSGLPNDRFFAVRPEGSVSTLKIQRTERGDSAVYLCASSLSVGSDTQYFGPGTRLTVL.

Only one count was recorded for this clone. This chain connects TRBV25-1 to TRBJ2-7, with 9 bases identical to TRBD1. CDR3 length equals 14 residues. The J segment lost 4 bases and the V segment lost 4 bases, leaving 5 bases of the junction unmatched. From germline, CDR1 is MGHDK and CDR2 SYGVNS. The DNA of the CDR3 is TGTGCCAGCAGTGGGGGGGACAGGGAGTACGAGCAGTACTTC. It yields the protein CASSGGDREYEQYF.

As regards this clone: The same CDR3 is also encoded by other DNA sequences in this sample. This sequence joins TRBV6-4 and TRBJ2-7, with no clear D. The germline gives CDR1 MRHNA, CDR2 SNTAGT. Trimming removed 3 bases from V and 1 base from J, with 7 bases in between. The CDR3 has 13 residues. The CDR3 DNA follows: TGTGCCAGCAGTGAAGGGCCATCCTACGAGCAGTACTTC. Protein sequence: CASSEGPSYEQYF.

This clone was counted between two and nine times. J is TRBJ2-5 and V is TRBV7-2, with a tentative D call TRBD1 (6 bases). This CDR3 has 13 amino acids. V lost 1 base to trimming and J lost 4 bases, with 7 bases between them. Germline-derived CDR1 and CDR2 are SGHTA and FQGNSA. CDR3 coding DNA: TGTGCCAGCAGCTTAGGACAGGTAGAGACCCAGTACTTC. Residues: CASSLGQVETQYF.

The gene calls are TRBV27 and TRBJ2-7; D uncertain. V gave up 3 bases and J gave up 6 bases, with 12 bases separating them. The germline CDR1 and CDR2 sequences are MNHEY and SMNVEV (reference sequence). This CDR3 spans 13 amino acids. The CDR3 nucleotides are TGTGCCAGCAGTTTGGGTACCGGGTTCGAGCAGTACTTC. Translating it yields CASSLGTGFEQYF.

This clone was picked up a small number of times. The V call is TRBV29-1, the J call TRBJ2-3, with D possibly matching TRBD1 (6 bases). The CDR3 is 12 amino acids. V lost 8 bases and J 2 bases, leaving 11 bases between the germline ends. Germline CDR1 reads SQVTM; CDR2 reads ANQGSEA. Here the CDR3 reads CSLRGLTDTQYF. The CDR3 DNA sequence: TGCAGCCTCAGGGGTCTCACAGATACGCAGTATTTT.

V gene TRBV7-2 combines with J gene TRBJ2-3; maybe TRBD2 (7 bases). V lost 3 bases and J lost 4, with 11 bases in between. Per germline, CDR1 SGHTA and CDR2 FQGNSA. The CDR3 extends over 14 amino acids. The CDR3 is CASSFGGPPDTQYF. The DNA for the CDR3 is TGTGCCAGCAGCTTCGGGGGGCCTCCAGATACGCAGTATTTT.

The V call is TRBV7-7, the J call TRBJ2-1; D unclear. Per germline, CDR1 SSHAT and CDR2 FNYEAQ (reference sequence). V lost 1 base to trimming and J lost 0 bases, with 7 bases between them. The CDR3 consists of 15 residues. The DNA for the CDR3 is TGTGCCAGCAGCTTAGGGGCGAGCTCCTACAATGAGCAGTTCTTC. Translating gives CASSLGASSYNEQFF.

As DNA, the CDR3 is TGTGCCAGCAGCTTAGCGGCCCTACCGCACGAGCAGTACTTC. Protein product: CASSLAALPHEQYF. The chain uses TRBV7-9 and TRBJ2-7; D unresolved. The V end lost 0 bases, the J end lost 5 bases, and 11 bases lay between the germline ends. Per germline, CDR1 SEHNR and CDR2 FQNEAQ (reference sequence). This CDR3 comprises 14 residues.

This CDR3 reads CASSLAGATYEQYF. The CDR3 nucleotides are TGTGCCAGCAGCCTAGCGGGAGCCACCTACGAGCAGTACTTC. V is TRBV5-6 and J is TRBJ2-7; 10 bases are shared with TRBD2. Unmatched junction bases numbered 3, after V lost 4 bases and J lost 2 bases. Germline loops: CDR1 SGHDT, CDR2 YYEEEE. There are 14 residues in the CDR3.

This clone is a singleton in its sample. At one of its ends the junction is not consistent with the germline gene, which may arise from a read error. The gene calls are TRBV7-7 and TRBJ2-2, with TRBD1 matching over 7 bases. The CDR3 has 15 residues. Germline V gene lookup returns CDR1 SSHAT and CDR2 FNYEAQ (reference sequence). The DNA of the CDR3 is TGTGCTAGCAGCTCCTTTGCAGGGGGCACCGGGGAGCTGTTTTTT. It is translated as CASSSFAGGTGELFF.

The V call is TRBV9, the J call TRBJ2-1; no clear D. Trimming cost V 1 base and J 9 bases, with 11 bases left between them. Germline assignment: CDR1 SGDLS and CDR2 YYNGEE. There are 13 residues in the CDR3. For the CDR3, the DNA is TGTGCCAGCAGCGTATATGAGGTGGGTGAGCAGTTCTTC. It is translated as CASSVYEVGEQFF.

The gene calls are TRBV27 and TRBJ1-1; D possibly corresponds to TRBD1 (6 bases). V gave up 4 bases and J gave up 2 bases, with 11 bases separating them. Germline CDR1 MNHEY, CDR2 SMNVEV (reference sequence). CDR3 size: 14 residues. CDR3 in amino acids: CASSSGQLNTEAFF. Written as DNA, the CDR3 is TGTGCCAGCAGTTCCGGACAGCTAAACACTGAAGCTTTCTTT.

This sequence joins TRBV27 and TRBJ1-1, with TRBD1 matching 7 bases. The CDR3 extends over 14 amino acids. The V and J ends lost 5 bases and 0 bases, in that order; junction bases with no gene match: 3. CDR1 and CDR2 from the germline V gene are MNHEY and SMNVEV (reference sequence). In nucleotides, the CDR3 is TGTGCCAGCAGTGTGGGACAGATGAACACTGAAGCTTTCTTT. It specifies CASSVGQMNTEAFF.

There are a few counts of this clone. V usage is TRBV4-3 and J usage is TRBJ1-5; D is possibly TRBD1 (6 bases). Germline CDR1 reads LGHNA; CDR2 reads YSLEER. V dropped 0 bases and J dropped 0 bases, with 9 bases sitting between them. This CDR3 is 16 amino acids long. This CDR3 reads CASSQDWGHSNQPQHF. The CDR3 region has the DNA TGCGCCAGCAGCCAAGATTGGGGGCATAGCAATCAGCCCCAGCATTTT.

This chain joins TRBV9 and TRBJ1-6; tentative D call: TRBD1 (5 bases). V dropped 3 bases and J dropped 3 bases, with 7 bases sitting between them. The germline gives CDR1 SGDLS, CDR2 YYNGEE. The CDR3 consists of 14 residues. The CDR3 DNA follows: TGTGCCAGCAGCGCCACAGGCTATAATTCACCCCTCCACTTT. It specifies CASSATGYNSPLHF.

CDR3 region: CASSQVQGADYGYTF. DNA for the CDR3: TGCGCCAGCAGCCAGGTACAGGGGGCGGACTATGGCTACACCTTC. V usage is TRBV4-3 and J usage is TRBJ1-2, with 9 bases identical to TRBD1. The V segment lost 3 bases and the J segment 3 bases; nucleotides outside the gene matches: 5. Germline CDR1 reads LGHNA; CDR2 reads YSLEER. The CDR3 has 15 amino acids.

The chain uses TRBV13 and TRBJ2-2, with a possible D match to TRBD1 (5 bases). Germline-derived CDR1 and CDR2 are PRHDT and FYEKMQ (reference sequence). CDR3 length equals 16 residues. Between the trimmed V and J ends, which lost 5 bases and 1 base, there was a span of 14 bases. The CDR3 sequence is CASSPPPDRNTGELFF. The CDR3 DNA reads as TGTGCCAGCAGCCCACCCCCCGACAGGAACACCGGGGAGCTGTTTTTT.

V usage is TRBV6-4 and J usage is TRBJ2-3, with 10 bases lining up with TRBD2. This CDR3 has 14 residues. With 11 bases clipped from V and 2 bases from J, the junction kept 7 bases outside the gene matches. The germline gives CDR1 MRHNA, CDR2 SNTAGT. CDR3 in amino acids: CAGLAGETTDTQYF. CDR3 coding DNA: TGTGCCGGTCTAGCGGGGGAGACCACAGATACGCAGTATTTT.